This TCR beta chain originates from a study of cytomegalovirus exposure and HLA in healthy donors. The PCR used 60 Vbeta and 13 Jbeta primers. Sequencing was performed with immunoSEQ multiplex PCR; in TCRdb, only in-frame clones are kept and a portion is missing. The top ten clones hold 3.5% to 4.5% of a sample with 120,000 or so clones, over 65% of them seen once. The ends were cut back, 2 bases at V and 7 bases at J, with 15 bases in the middle. The CDR3 is made up of 15 amino acids. CDR1 SGDLS and CDR2 YYNGEE come from the germline V gene. The clonotype was recovered from a man between 35 and 55 years old in good health and CMV-seropositive. This sequence joins TRBV9 and TRBJ1-4; no reliable D call. Sequenced sample: PBMCs. Here the CDR3 DNA reads TGTGCCAGCAGCGTGTCTGAGGCGGGAGGTGAAAAACTGTTTTTT. Translated: CASSVSEAGGEKLFF.